Sequencing of this TCR beta chain was carried out in a study of blood T cells in healthy people across ages. All donors came from Russia, were Caucasian and healthy, and spanned ages roughly 6 to 95. Points on this clonotype: The antigen is not known.

Study results and limitations: With age, beta diversity per million T cells declined roughly linearly, significantly by 30 to 40. Observed TCR beta diversity showed a strong correlation with the percentage of naive T cells as measured by flow cytometry.

V lost 5 bases and J lost 7, with 14 bases in between. CDR1 and CDR2 from the germline V gene are SGHTA and FQGNSA. CDR3 size: 14 residues. Primers used in a second PCR of roughly 7 to 12 cycles were a sample-barcoded 5' primer and a J-beta primer mix. Every single cDNA molecule received a tag from a template-switch adaptor with 12 random nucleotides. TCRdb redid the calling of the 5' RACE reads with MiXCR, one entry per CDR3 protein. The table includes 1.8 million or so distinct CDR3 sequences, more than 35% detected once. The rearrangement links TRBV7-2 to TRBJ1-4; D is unclear. This receptor was identified in a human donor in good health. The sequencing sample was made of blood. The CDR3 sequence: CASSPLLVGEKLFF. CDR3 coding DNA: TGTGCCAGCAGCCCTCTTTTGGTGGGTGAAAAACTGTTTTTT.